The clone carrying this T cell receptor beta chain came up a few times. Its matching antigen is unknown. V lost 1 base and J 4 bases, leaving 8 bases between the germline ends. There are 13 residues in the CDR3. Germline lookup yields CDR1 GTSNPN and CDR2 SVGIG (reference sequence). MiXCR was run by TCRdb on the RT-PCR reads, yielding one entry per CDR3 protein. The sample lists hundreds of thousands of distinct CDR3 sequences, roughly 12% occurring once. These data belong to a study of response to subunit inactivated influenza vaccine. Study-wide results and limits: T cells newly recruited by each seasonal influenza vaccination are few, the authors suggested.

This sample comprised PBMCs from blood, obtained on the day of vaccination. The receptor was derived from a man in his forties or fifties who received an inactivated influenza vaccine. The rearrangement links TRBV30 to TRBJ2-1, with D possibly TRBD1 on 5 matching bases. DNA for the CDR3: TGTGCCTGGAGTGAACAGGCGTACAATGAGCAGTTCTTC. Amino acid sequence: CAWSEQAYNEQFF.